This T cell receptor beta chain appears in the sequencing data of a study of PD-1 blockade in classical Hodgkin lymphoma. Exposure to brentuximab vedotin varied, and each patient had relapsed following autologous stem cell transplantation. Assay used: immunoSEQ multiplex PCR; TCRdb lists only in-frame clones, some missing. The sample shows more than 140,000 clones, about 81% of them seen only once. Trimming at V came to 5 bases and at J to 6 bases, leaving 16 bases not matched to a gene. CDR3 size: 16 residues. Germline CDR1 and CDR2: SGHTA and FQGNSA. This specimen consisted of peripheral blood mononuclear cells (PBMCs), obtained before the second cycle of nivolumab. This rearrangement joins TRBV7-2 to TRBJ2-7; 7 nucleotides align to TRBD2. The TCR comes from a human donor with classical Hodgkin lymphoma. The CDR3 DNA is TGTGCCAGCAGCCCGCTAATTGGGGGGGATGTTGGCGAGCAGTACTTC. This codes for CASSPLIGGDVGEQYF.